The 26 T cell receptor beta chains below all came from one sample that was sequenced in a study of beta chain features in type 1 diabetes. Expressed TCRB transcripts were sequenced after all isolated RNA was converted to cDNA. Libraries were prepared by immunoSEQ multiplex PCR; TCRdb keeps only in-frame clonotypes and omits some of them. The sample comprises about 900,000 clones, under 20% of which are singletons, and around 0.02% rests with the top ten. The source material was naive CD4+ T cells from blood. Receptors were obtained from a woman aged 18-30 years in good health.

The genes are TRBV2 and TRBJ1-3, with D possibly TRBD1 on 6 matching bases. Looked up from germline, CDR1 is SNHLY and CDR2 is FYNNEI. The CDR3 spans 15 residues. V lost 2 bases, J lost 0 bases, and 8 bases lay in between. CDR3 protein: CASSEQGSSGNTIYF. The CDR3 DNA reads TGTGCCAGCAGTGAACAGGGGAGCTCTGGAAACACCATATATTTT. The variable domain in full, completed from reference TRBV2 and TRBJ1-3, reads EPEVTQTPSHQVTQMGQEVILRCVPISNHLYFYWYRQILGQKVEFLVSFYNNEISEKSEIFDDQFSVERPDGSNFTLKIRSTKLEDSAMYFCASSEQGSSGNTIYFGEGSWLTVV.

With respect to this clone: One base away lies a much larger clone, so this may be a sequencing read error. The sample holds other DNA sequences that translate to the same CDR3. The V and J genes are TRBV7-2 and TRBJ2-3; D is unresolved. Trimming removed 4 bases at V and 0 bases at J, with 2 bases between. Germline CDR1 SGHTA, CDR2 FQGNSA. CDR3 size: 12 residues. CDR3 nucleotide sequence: TGTGCCAGCAGCTCGAGCACAGATACGCAGTATTTT. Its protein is CASSSSTDTQYF.

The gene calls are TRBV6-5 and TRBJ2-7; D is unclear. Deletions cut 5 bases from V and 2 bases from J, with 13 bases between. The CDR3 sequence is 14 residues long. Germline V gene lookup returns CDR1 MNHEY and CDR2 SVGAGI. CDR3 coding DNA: TGTGCCAGCAGTCGAATCCCTCGGGCCTACGAGCAGTACTTC. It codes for CASSRIPRAYEQYF.

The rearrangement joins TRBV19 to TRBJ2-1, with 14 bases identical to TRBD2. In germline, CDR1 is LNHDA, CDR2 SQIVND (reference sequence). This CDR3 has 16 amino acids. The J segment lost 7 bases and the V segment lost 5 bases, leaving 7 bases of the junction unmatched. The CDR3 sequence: CASSDPGTSGSNEQFF. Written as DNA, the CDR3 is TGTGCCAGTAGTGATCCCGGGACTAGCGGGAGTAATGAGCAGTTCTTC.

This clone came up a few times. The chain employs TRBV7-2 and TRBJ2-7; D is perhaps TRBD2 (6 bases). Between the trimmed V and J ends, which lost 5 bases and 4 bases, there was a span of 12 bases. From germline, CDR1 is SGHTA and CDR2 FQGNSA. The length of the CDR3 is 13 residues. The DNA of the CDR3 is TGTGCCAGCAGCGTCGGGACTTCATACGAGCAGTACTTC. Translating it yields CASSVGTSYEQYF.

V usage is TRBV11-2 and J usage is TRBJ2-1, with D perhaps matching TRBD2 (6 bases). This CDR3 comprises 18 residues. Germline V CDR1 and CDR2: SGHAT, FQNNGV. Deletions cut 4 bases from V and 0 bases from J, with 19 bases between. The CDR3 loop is CASSSSRGSSRSYNEQFF. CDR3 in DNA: TGTGCCAGCAGCTCCAGCCGGGGGTCTAGCCGCTCCTACAATGAGCAGTTCTTC.

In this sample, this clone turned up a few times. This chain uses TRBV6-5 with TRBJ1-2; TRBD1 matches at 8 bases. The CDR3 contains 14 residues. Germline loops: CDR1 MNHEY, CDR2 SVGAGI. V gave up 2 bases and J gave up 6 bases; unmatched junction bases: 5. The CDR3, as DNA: TGTGCCAGCAGTTACCCCAGGGGGCCAAATGGCTACACCTTC. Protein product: CASSYPRGPNGYTF.

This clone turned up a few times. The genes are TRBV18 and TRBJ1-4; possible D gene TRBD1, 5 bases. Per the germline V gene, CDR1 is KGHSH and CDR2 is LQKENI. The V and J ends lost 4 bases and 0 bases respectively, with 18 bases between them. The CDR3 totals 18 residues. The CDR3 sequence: CASSQNSGTATTNEKLFF. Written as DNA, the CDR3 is TGTGCCAGCTCACAAAATTCCGGGACGGCCACAACTAATGAAAAACTGTTTTTT.

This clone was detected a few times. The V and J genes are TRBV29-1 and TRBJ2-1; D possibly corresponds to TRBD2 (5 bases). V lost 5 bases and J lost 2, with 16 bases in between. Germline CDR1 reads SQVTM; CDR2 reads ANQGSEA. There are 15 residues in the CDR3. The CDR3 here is CSVSRVASAYNEQFF. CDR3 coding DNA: TGCAGCGTTTCGAGAGTAGCGAGTGCCTACAATGAGCAGTTCTTC.

CDR3: CASSKQGSSYEQYF. DNA for the CDR3: TGTGCCAGCAGTAAGCAGGGTAGCTCCTACGAGCAGTACTTC. This rearrangement joins TRBV2 to TRBJ2-7; weak D call: TRBD1 (5 bases). The germline V gene has CDR1 SNHLY and CDR2 FYNNEI. V lost 5 bases and J lost 0, with 11 bases in between. This CDR3 is built from 14 residues.

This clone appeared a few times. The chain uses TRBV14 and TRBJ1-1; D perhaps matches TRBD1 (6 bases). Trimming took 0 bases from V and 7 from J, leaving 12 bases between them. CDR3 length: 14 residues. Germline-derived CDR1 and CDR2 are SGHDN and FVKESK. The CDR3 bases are TGTGCCAGCAGCCAAGATCGGGGGCGGGGTGAAGCTTTCTTT. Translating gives CASSQDRGRGEAFF.

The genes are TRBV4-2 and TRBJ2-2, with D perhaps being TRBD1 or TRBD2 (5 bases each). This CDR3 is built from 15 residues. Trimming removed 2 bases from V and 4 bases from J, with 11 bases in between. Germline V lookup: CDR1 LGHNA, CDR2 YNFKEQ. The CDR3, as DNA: TGTGCCAGCAGCCAATCGGGGCAGGGCACCGGGGAGCTGTTTTTT. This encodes CASSQSGQGTGELFF.

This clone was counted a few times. The CDR3 DNA follows: TGTGCCAGCAGCCCACTGAGCGGGAGCGCCTACGAGCAGTACTTC. Protein: CASSPLSGSAYEQYF. V and J are TRBV7-2 and TRBJ2-7, with TRBD2 matching 8 bases. The CDR3 totals 15 residues. V shed 5 bases and J 2 bases; nucleotides not matched to a gene: 8. The germline V gene encodes CDR1 SGHTA and CDR2 FQGNSA.

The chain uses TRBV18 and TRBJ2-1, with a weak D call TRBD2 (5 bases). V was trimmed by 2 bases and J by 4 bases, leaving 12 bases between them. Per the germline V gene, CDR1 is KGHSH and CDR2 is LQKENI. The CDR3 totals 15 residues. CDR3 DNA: TGTGCCAGCTCACCAGGTGGAGCGGCTTACAATGAGCAGTTCTTC. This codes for CASSPGGAAYNEQFF.

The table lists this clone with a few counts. The CDR3, as DNA: TGTGCCAGCAGCCGCACAGGGGTTTCGTTCACAGATACGCAGTATTTT. This gives the protein CASSRTGVSFTDTQYF. The chain couples TRBV7-2 to TRBJ2-3, with 7 bases matching TRBD1. With V trimmed by 5 bases and J by 2 bases, 10 bases remained unmatched. Germline CDR1 is SGHTA and CDR2 is FQGNSA. There are 16 residues in the CDR3. The variable domain in full, completed from reference TRBV7-2 and TRBJ2-3, reads GAGVSQSPSNKVTEKGKDVELRCDPISGHTALYWYRQSLGQGLEFLIYFQGNSAPDKSGLPSDRFSAERTGGSVSTLTIQRTQQEDSAVYLCASSRTGVSFTDTQYFGPGTRLTVL.

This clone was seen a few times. Written as DNA, the CDR3 is TGTGCCAGCAGCCGACAGGGGACGGGGAACACTGAAGCTTTCTTT. Its translation: CASSRQGTGNTEAFF. This rearrangement joins TRBV2 to TRBJ1-1; 8 positions match TRBD1. The CDR3 is 15 residues long. The V gene's germline CDR1 is SNHLY and CDR2 FYNNEI. With 6 bases clipped from V and 1 base from J, the junction kept 7 bases outside the gene matches. The variable domain in full, completed from reference TRBV2 and TRBJ1-1, reads EPEVTQTPSHQVTQMGQEVILRCVPISNHLYFYWYRQILGQKVEFLVSFYNNEISEKSEIFDDQFSVERPDGSNFTLKIRSTKLEDSAMYFCASSRQGTGNTEAFFGQGTRLTVV.

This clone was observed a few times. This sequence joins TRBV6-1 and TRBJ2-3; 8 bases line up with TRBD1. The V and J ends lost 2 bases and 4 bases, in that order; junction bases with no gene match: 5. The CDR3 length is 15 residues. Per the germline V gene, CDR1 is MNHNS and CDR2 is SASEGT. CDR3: CASSEQGARADTQYF. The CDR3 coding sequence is TGTGCCAGCAGTGAACAGGGGGCTAGGGCAGATACGCAGTATTTT.

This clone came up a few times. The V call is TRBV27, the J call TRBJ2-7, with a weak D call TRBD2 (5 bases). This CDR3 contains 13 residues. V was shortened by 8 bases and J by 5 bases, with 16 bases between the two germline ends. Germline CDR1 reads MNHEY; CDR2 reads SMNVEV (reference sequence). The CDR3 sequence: CASGRLAVNEQYF. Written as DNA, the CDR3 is TGTGCCAGCGGGCGCCTAGCTGTAAACGAGCAGTACTTC.

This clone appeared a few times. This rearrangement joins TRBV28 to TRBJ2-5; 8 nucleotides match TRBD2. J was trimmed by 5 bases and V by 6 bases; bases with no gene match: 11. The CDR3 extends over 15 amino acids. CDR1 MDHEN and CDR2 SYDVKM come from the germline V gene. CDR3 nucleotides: TGTGCCAGCAGCCCCTGGGGGCGGGGGGCGGAGACCCAGTACTTC. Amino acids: CASSPWGRGAETQYF.

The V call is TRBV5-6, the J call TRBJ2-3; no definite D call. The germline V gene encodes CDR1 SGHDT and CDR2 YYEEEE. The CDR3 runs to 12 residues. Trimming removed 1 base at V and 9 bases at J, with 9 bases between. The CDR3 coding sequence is TGTGCCAGCAGCTTGAGCAGCCGAACGCAGTATTTT. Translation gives CASSLSSRTQYF.

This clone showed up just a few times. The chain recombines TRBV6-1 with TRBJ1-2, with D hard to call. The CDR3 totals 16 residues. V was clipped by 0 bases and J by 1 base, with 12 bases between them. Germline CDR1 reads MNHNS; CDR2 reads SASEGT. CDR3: CASSEAHGQINYGYTF. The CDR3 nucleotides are TGTGCCAGCAGTGAAGCGCACGGTCAGATTAACTATGGCTACACCTTC.

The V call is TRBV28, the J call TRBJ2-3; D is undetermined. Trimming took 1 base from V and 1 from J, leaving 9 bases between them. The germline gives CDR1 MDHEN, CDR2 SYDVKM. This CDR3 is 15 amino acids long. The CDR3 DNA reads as TGTGCCAGCAGTTTATCGCTACCCCGCACAGATACGCAGTATTTT. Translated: CASSLSLPRTDTQYF.

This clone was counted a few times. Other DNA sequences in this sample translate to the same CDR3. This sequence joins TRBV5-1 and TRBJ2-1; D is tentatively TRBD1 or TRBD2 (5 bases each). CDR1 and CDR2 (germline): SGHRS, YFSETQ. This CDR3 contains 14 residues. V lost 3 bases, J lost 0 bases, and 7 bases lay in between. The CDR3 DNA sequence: TGCGCCAGCAGCTCAGGGAGCTCCTACAATGAGCAGTTCTTC. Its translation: CASSSGSSYNEQFF.

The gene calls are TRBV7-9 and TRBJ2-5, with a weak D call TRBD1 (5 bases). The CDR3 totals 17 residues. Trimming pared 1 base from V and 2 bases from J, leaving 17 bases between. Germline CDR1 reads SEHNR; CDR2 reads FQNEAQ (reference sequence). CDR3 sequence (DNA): TGTGCCAGCAGCTTAGGGCTGGGCAGGGTCGTTCAAGAGACCCAGTACTTC. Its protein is CASSLGLGRVVQETQYF.

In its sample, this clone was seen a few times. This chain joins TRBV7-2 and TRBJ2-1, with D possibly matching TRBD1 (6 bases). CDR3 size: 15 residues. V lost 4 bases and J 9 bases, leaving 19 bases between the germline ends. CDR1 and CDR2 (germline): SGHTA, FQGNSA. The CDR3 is CASSSGVLIRGEQFF. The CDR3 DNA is TGTGCCAGCAGCTCAGGGGTTTTAATTCGGGGTGAGCAGTTCTTC.

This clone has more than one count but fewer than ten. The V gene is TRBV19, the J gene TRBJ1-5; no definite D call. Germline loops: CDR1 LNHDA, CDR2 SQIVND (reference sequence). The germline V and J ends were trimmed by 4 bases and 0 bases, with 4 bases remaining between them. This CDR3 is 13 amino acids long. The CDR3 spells CASSKYSNQPQHF. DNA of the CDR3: TGTGCCAGTAGTAAGTATAGCAATCAGCCCCAGCATTTT.